The 22 T cell receptor beta chains listed next were all sequenced from one sample in a study of T-cell memory formation after mild COVID-19. TCRdb reprocessed the 5' RACE reads with MiXCR, giving one entry per CDR3 protein. The table records over 400,000 distinct CDR3 sequences, around 22% of them present only once. The sample consisted of PBMCs or a T cell subset sorted from them (not recorded which). These receptors originate from an adult woman who had mild COVID-19 (a few samples of this study predate the infection). Cell type and time point are not known.

This clonotype was detected a few times. The chain uses TRBV20-1 and TRBJ1-1; 9 bases map to TRBD1. Trimming cost V 6 bases and J 6 bases; bases outside gene matches: 8. Germline V gives CDR1 DFQATT, CDR2 SNEGSKA (reference sequence). CDR3 length equals 13 residues. Here the CDR3 DNA reads TGCAGTGCCCCGGGACAGGGTCAGGCTGAAGCTTTCTTT. It codes for CSAPGQGQAEAFF.

The chain employs TRBV20-1 and TRBJ2-2; 8 bases are a match to TRBD1. V lost 0 bases, J lost 4 bases, and 7 bases stayed unmatched. Germline CDR1 is DFQATT and CDR2 is SNEGSKA (reference sequence). CDR3 size: 16 residues. The CDR3 sequence: CSARDRRQGSTGELFF. The CDR3 nucleotides read TGCAGTGCTAGAGATCGCCGACAGGGGAGCACCGGGGAGCTGTTTTTT.

V gene TRBV13 combines with J gene TRBJ2-1, with D uncertain. CDR3 length: 13 residues. Germline loops: CDR1 PRHDT, CDR2 FYEKMQ (reference sequence). The V end was cut by 2 bases, the J end by 5 bases, with 7 bases between. DNA for the CDR3: TGTGCCAGCAGCTTAAGCGCCGACAATGAGCAGTTCTTC. This translates into CASSLSADNEQFF.

In its sample, this clonotype was seen a few times. As DNA, the CDR3 is TGTGCCAGCAGTCCAAAGGACAGGGGGCCTAACGAGCAGTACTTC. It is translated as CASSPKDRGPNEQYF. This chain joins TRBV7-9 and TRBJ2-7; 11 nucleotides match TRBD1. The CDR3 runs to 15 residues. The trim removed 6 bases at V and 5 bases at J, leaving 9 bases unmatched. CDR1 is SEHNR and CDR2 is FQNEAQ in the germline V gene (reference sequence). The full variable domain, completed using reference TRBV7-9 and TRBJ2-7, is DTGVSQNPRHKITKRGQNVTFRCDPISEHNRLYWYRQTLGQGPEFLTYFQNEAQLEKSRLLSDRFSAERPKGSFSTLEIQRTEQGDSAMYLCASSPKDRGPNEQYFGPGTRLTVT.

This clonotype was recorded a few times. This sequence joins TRBV7-9 and TRBJ1-5; 7 nucleotides match TRBD1. The CDR3 sequence is 15 residues long. Germline V gene data show CDR1 as SEHNR and CDR2 as FQNEAQ (reference sequence). V shed 1 base and J 4 bases; nucleotides not matched to a gene: 4. CDR3 sequence reads: CASSLETGANQPQHF. The CDR3 DNA reads as TGTGCCAGCAGCTTAGAAACAGGGGCAAATCAGCCCCAGCATTTT.

V gene TRBV24-1 combines with J gene TRBJ2-3; D is ambiguous. The length of the CDR3 is 16 residues. Trimming removed 0 bases at V and 3 bases at J, with 12 bases between. Per germline, CDR1 KGHDR and CDR2 SFDVKD. CDR3 region: CATSDLPRSTTDTQYF. CDR3 nucleotide sequence: TGTGCCACCAGTGATTTGCCCCGGTCGACTACAGATACGCAGTATTTT.

The chain recombines TRBV7-9 with TRBJ1-2; D is ambiguous. V lost 0 bases and J 7 bases, leaving 9 bases between the germline ends. Per germline, CDR1 SEHNR and CDR2 FQNEAQ (reference sequence). The CDR3 runs 13 residues. The CDR3, as DNA: TGTGCCAGCAGCTTAGCGCGCGGGGTTGGCTACACCTTC. Translation gives CASSLARGVGYTF.

This chain joins TRBV23-1 and TRBJ2-2, with no clear D. TRBV23-1 qualifies as an ORF whose function is uncertain. Trimming left V 4 bases short and J 3 bases short, with 12 bases between. The CDR3 spans 15 residues. This CDR3 reads CASSPPHIDTGELFF. In DNA, the CDR3 is TGCGCCAGCAGTCCGCCACACATAGACACCGGGGAGCTGTTTTTT.

This clonotype occurred a few times. The chain combines TRBV19 with TRBJ2-5, with 8 bases that match TRBD1. The CDR3 length is 15 residues. Looked up from germline, CDR1 is LNHDA and CDR2 is SQIVND (reference sequence). V lost 5 bases to trimming and J lost 1 base; unmatched junction nucleotides: 6. This CDR3 reads CASSPRDRIQETQYF. The CDR3, as DNA: TGTGCCAGTAGTCCCCGGGACAGGATCCAAGAGACCCAGTACTTC.

This clonotype was found a few times. This chain uses TRBV5-1 with TRBJ2-7; a weak D match, TRBD2 (5 bases). The CDR3 runs 15 residues. Trimming removed 3 bases from V and 2 bases from J, with 15 bases in between. CDR1 and CDR2 from the germline V gene are SGHRS and YFSETQ. Here the CDR3 reads CASSSISGPAYEQYF. CDR3 sequence (DNA): TGCGCCAGCAGCTCTATCAGCGGACCCGCCTACGAGCAGTACTTC.

This clonotype was counted only a few times. The chain links TRBV9 to TRBJ1-6, with no clear D. CDR1 is SGDLS and CDR2 is YYNGEE in the germline V gene. The CDR3 length is 13 residues. With 1 base removed from V and 5 bases from J, the gap between germline ends came to 4 bases. The CDR3 DNA is TGTGCCAGCAGCGTAAGGGATAATTCACCCCTCCACTTT. Protein: CASSVRDNSPLHF.

In its sample, this clonotype was seen a few times. Compared with germline, one end of the junction differs, possibly owing to a read error. The chain combines TRBV10-3 with TRBJ2-2; TRBD1 aligns across 10 bases. The CDR3 consists of 17 residues. Germline V gene sequence: CDR1 ENHRY, CDR2 SYGVKD. CDR3 DNA sequence: TGTGCCATCAGTGAGCGGACAGGGGGTCCGAAAACCGGGGAGCTGTTTTTT. The encoded protein is CAISERTGGPKTGELFF.

The chain is built from TRBV9 and TRBJ1-2; possibly TRBD1 for D (6 bases). V dropped 3 bases and J dropped 7 bases, with 22 bases sitting between them. The CDR3 is 16 amino acids. Germline V gives CDR1 SGDLS, CDR2 YYNGEE. CDR3 residues: CASSAGGDDRLGGYTF. DNA of the CDR3: TGTGCCAGCAGCGCTGGAGGCGATGACAGGCTCGGTGGCTACACCTTC.

This clonotype came up a few times. This chain links TRBV12-3 or TRBV12-4 with TRBJ2-3; tentative D call: TRBD2 (6 bases). V was shortened by 4 bases and J by 3 bases, with 11 bases between the two germline ends. This CDR3 spans 14 amino acids. The DNA for the CDR3 is TGTGCCAGCAGTTCCTGGGACTTTACAGATACGCAGTATTTT. This translates into CASSSWDFTDTQYF.

The rearrangement joins TRBV6-5 to TRBJ2-3; D is unresolved. The ends were cut back, 0 bases at V and 8 bases at J, with 9 bases in the middle. The CDR3 contains 13 residues. CDR1 is MNHEY and CDR2 is SVGAGI in the germline V gene. The CDR3 DNA reads TGTGCCAGCAGTTACTCTCGGGCCCTTACGCAGTATTTT. Its translation: CASSYSRALTQYF.

This clonotype was counted between two and nine times. The gene calls are TRBV10-3 and TRBJ1-5, with TRBD1 as a possible D gene (6 bases). V shed 10 bases and J shed 5 bases, with 15 bases lying between them. Germline-derived CDR1 and CDR2 are ENHRY and SYGVKD. This CDR3 is built from 13 residues. CDR3 DNA sequence: TGTGCCACACACGGGGGCATTGATCAGCCCCAGCATTTT. It is translated as CATHGGIDQPQHF.

The CDR3 is CASSVTGTGGEYEQYF. The DNA for the CDR3 is TGTGCCAGCAGCGTAACCGGGACAGGGGGAGAATACGAGCAGTACTTC. This chain links TRBV6-9 with TRBJ2-7, with 11 bases fitting TRBD1. CDR3 length equals 16 residues. V lost 6 bases and J lost 4; bases outside the gene matches: 11. Germline CDR1 MNHGY, CDR2 SVAAGI.

The chain links TRBV20-1 to TRBJ1-2; D is unclear. The CDR3 loop spans 13 amino acids. The V end was cut by 3 bases, the J end by 4 bases, with 12 bases between. The germline V gene has CDR1 DFQATT and CDR2 SNEGSKA (reference sequence). In DNA, the CDR3 is TGCAGTGCTAGGATCACCGCTGGCTATGGCTACACCTTC. Its translation: CSARITAGYGYTF.

The chain employs TRBV20-1 and TRBJ2-3, with a possible D match to TRBD2 (6 bases). Trimming cost V 0 bases and J 0 bases, with 10 bases left between them. The CDR3 has 15 residues. Germline V gene sequence: CDR1 DFQATT, CDR2 SNEGSKA (reference sequence). The CDR3 bases are TGCAGTGCTAGAGACCTAGCGAGGAGCACAGATACGCAGTATTTT. The encoded protein is CSARDLARSTDTQYF.

The chain couples TRBV10-3 to TRBJ1-1, with TRBD1 matching over 7 bases. Germline V gene sequence: CDR1 ENHRY, CDR2 SYGVKD. The CDR3 totals 12 residues. Trimming removed 6 bases from V and 6 bases from J; junction bases left unmatched: 4. CDR3 residues: CAISEQGSEAFF. Written as DNA, the CDR3 is TGTGCCATCAGCGAACAGGGGTCTGAAGCTTTCTTT.

The chain carries TRBV6-6 and TRBJ2-4; TRBD1 agrees at 9 bases. Trimming took 0 bases from V and 7 from J; bases not matched to a gene: 16. This CDR3 is 19 amino acids long. From germline, CDR1 is MNHNY and CDR2 SVGAGI (reference sequence). The CDR3 DNA follows: TGTGCCAGCAGTTACTCGTCCGGGACAGGGTTTTCCCAATGGAACATTCAGTACTTC. Its protein product is CASSYSSGTGFSQWNIQYF.

J is TRBJ1-5 and V is TRBV12-3 or TRBV12-4; D is undetermined. The CDR3 has 19 amino acids. With 6 bases removed from V and 2 bases from J, the gap between germline ends came to 26 bases. The CDR3 nucleotides read TGTGCCAGCAGAGACATTAAGGCGGGAACCACAGAGGGCAATCAGCCCCAGCATTTT. Amino acid sequence: CASRDIKAGTTEGNQPQHF.